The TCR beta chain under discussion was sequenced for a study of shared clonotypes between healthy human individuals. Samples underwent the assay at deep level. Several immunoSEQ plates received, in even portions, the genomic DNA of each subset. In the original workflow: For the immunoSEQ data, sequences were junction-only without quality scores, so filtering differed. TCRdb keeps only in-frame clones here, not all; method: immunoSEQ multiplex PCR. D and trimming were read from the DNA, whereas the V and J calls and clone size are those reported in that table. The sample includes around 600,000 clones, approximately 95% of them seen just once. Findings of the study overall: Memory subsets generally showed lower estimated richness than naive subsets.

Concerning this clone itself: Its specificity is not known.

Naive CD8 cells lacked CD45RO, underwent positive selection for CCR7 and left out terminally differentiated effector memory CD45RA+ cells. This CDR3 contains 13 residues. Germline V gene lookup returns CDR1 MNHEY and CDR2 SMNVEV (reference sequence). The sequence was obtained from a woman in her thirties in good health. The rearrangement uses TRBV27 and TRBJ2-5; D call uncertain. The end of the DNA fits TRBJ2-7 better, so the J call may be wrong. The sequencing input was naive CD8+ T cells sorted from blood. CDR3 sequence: CASSYSSSYEQYF. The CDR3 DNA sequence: TGTGCCAGCAGTTACTCATCGTCCTACGAGCAGTACTTC.